This TCR beta chain is drawn from a study of cytomegalovirus exposure and HLA in healthy donors. As for the study in general: There were 88 million or so unique TCRs (from HLA-typed donors) in an early data release. Study-wide results and caveats: It is likely that the observed cluster of highly shared sequence variants was a sequencing artifact. Most of the CMV-associated TCR beta chains (in a later analysis) appeared to be HLA-restricted. For presence/absence analyses, sequencing depth was assumed to be roughly uniform across donors.

PCR involved 60 Vbeta and 13 Jbeta primers. Clones were sequenced by immunoSEQ multiplex PCR, and TCRdb holds only the in-frame ones, with some missing. The sample carries about 220,000 clones, 75% to 90% recorded once. Germline V gene sequence: CDR1 MNHEY, CDR2 SVGAGI. CDR3 size: 13 residues. After removal of 6 bases from V and 11 bases from J, the junction contained 9 bases not matched to a gene. Turning to this clone: The antigen remains unidentified.

The sequence was obtained from a boy between 2 and 10 years old in good health and CMV-seronegative. The sample was PBMCs. The genes are TRBV6-5 and TRBJ2-3; 9 positions match TRBD2. The CDR3 sequence: CASSSYSGGGQYF. Written as DNA, the CDR3 is TGTGCCAGCAGCTCCTATAGCGGGGGCGGGCAGTATTTT.